The rows below give T cell receptor beta chains drawn from one sample of a study of CD8+ T cells in alopecia areata. Profiled with immunoSEQ multiplex PCR; TCRdb holds only in-frame clones, not every one. The sample yields roughly 190,000 clones, about 65% seen once. The material sequenced was CD4+ T cells sorted from blood, taken at week 49, from a patient treated with tofacitinib. The receptor source for this set is a human donor with alopecia areata. The CDR3 runs from the conserved cysteine through the conserved F or W.

j_call,v_call,cdr3_aa
TRBJ2-1,TRBV29-1,CSGGVPHMGNEQFF
TRBJ2-2,TRBV9,CASSGGLPGELFF
TRBJ1-5,TRBV19,CASSGHAMVNQPQHF
TRBJ2-5,TRBV9,CASSVRDSRGETQYF
TRBJ1-1,TRBV25-1,CASSVFGGVTEAFF
TRBJ2-1,TRBV4-2,CASSQVTSGGLSYNEQFF
TRBJ2-7,TRBV2,CASSSNGGVTYEQYF
TRBJ1-4,TRBV30,CAWSVREKLFF
TRBJ2-5,TRBV11-1,CASSHTSGGFGETQYF
TRBJ2-3,TRBV7-2,CASSLAWAGGKQYF
TRBJ2-2,TRBV2,CAISRRVANTGELFF
TRBJ1-2,TRBV5-1,CASSLLTGTNYGYTF
TRBJ1-2,TRBV6-5,CASRGGINGYTF
TRBJ1-6,TRBV10-3,CAISGQGNSPLHF
TRBJ1-3,TRBV30,CAHGQYGNTIYF
TRBJ1-5,TRBV2,CASRGTGSGNQPQHF
TRBJ1-6,TRBV6-5,CASRTGQTTDSPLHF
TRBJ1-2,TRBV29-1,CSVDRGGGYGYTF
TRBJ2-1,TRBV7-2,CASSLAVAPYNEQFF
TRBJ2-4,TRBV29-1,CSADDGNIQYF
TRBJ2-1,TRBV29-1,CSAIGRFYNEQFF
TRBJ2-7,TRBV29-1,CSVGTLYEQYF
TRBJ1-2,TRBV10-2,CASRQGSEDYTF
TRBJ2-1,TRBV6-4,CASSEGVNLYNEQFF
TRBJ1-1,TRBV4-3,CASSQQGYTEAFF
TRBJ1-2,TRBV10-3,CAISGVTGTGMDGYTF
TRBJ1-1,TRBV15,CATSRDTEAFF
TRBJ2-4,TRBV30,CAWSTDRLAKNIQYF
TRBJ2-5,TRBV29-1,CSATDPVSRTQYF
TRBJ2-2,TRBV2,CASKAQSTGELFF
TRBJ2-7,TRBV29-1,CSVKVTYEQYF
TRBJ1-1,TRBV15,CATSRTLNTEAFF
TRBJ2-7,TRBV6-5,CASSSRQGQYF
TRBJ2-7,TRBV27,CASSFSGTPPF
TRBJ1-1,TRBV7-2,CASSPRGLPGLNTEAFF
TRBJ1-1,TRBV6-5,CASSQQGAMNTEAFF
TRBJ2-1,TRBV14,CATKLASSYNEQFF
TRBJ2-7,TRBV6-5,CASSYRRKAKYEQYF
TRBJ2-6,TRBV29-1,CSVEGGPGANVLTF
TRBJ2-5,TRBV19,CASSEAGEETQYF
TRBJ2-4,TRBV15,CATGNDRVDIQYF
TRBJ1-5,TRBV6-5,CASSYSTRGDQPQHF
TRBJ2-7,TRBV29-1,CSVVKGSEQYF
TRBJ2-1,TRBV29-1,CSYSRDFYNEQFF
TRBJ2-7,TRBV20-1,CSAGLYEQYF
TRBJ2-6,TRBV25-1,CASSEELNSGANVLTF
TRBJ1-2,TRBV4-3,CASSQGRGRDGYTF
TRBJ1-1,TRBV29-1,CSVKTPGTVGLRGTEAFF
TRBJ1-6,TRBV30,CAWHSRSSYNSPLHF
TRBJ1-1,TRBV30,CAWSDRSDTEAFF
TRBJ2-3,TRBV5-1,CASSPDGDTDTQYF
TRBJ1-1,TRBV30,CAWSDPRGNTEAFF
TRBJ2-2,TRBV19,CASSIVDRNTGELFF
TRBJ1-1,TRBV21-1,CASSKALSQGCTEAFF
TRBJ1-2,TRBV15,CATSREDYGYTF